Listed below are T cell receptor beta chains from one sample, sequenced in a study of CD8 T cells in ankylosing spondylitis. TCRdb processed the 5' RACE reads anew with MiXCR; each CDR3 protein has one entry. The table lists tens of thousands of distinct CDR3 sequences, more than 25% of them singletons. The material sequenced was blood, either unsorted or a sorted T cell fraction (not recorded which). The origin of the receptors is a male donor with ankylosing spondylitis or in good health (not recorded which). CDR3s leave out the opening cysteine and the closing phenylalanine or tryptophan. Fields, in order: CDR3 protein, V gene, J gene.

CDR3: SASQASNTGELF
V: TRBV20-1
J: TRBJ2-2

CDR3: ASSGHIGVTEAF
V: TRBV28
J: TRBJ1-1

CDR3: AGGLGQPNQPQH
V: TRBV28
J: TRBJ1-5

CDR3: SARTRNTGELF
V: TRBV20-1
J: TRBJ2-2

CDR3: ASSATLNEQF
V: TRBV9
J: TRBJ2-1

CDR3: ASSLIVGHGSYNEQF
V: TRBV7-6
J: TRBJ2-1

CDR3: ASSQFGANVLT
V: TRBV3-1
J: TRBJ2-6

CDR3: ASSESWGSRYEQY
V: TRBV6-1
J: TRBJ2-7

CDR3: ASSLVGGLVETQY
V: TRBV5-1
J: TRBJ2-5

CDR3: ASRRQANNEQF
V: TRBV7-9
J: TRBJ2-1

CDR3: ASSLSWGGGYSNQPQH
V: TRBV28
J: TRBJ1-5

CDR3: ASSKDRGDQPQH
V: TRBV7-9
J: TRBJ1-5

CDR3: SAREPSMAGLLAGWSNEQF
V: TRBV20-1
J: TRBJ2-1

CDR3: ASSLEPAPNTEAF
V: TRBV5-1
J: TRBJ1-1

CDR3: ASNGNTEAF
V: TRBV5-1
J: TRBJ1-1

CDR3: ASSQTGTDTQY
V: TRBV7-9
J: TRBJ2-3

CDR3: ASSSYKGDNEQF
V: TRBV11-2
J: TRBJ2-1

CDR3: ASSLTPTEKLF
V: TRBV7-3
J: TRBJ1-4

CDR3: ATTTESSYNEQF
V: TRBV10-3
J: TRBJ2-1

CDR3: ASSVAFGTTGSDTQY
V: TRBV9
J: TRBJ2-3

CDR3: ASSLGTDGSYEQY
V: TRBV7-6
J: TRBJ2-7

CDR3: ASSLDGLAAYNEQF
V: TRBV11-2
J: TRBJ2-1

CDR3: ASSLRGSEQY
V: TRBV7-9
J: TRBJ2-7

CDR3: ASSLPQGLVNTEAF
V: TRBV7-9
J: TRBJ1-1

CDR3: SARYARESAYEQY
V: TRBV20-1
J: TRBJ2-7

CDR3: ASSQDAWGEETYEQY
V: TRBV4-1
J: TRBJ2-7

CDR3: ASSPGQGDYGYT
V: TRBV3-1
J: TRBJ1-2

CDR3: ASSPWGNEQF
V: TRBV14
J: TRBJ2-1

CDR3: ASSNPSVDTQY
V: TRBV4-1
J: TRBJ2-3

CDR3: SVNPRRTGGTEAF
V: TRBV29-1
J: TRBJ1-1

CDR3: ASSTNRAYRKLF
V: TRBV27
J: TRBJ2-2

CDR3: SASAPRPSYNEQF
V: TRBV20-1
J: TRBJ2-1

CDR3: ASSLTPRGEQY
V: TRBV12-3/TRBV12-4
J: TRBJ2-7

CDR3: ASSFHKQTTGELF
V: TRBV7-2
J: TRBJ2-2

CDR3: ASSLFPSGKNPNEQF
V: TRBV7-9
J: TRBJ2-1

CDR3: ASSLVFGTSGEHNEQF
V: TRBV12-3/TRBV12-4
J: TRBJ2-1

CDR3: ASSYQGGAIGELF
V: TRBV6-2/TRBV6-3
J: TRBJ2-2

CDR3: VNPIGAGELF
V: TRBV15
J: TRBJ2-2

CDR3: ASSFTRDSDYEQY
V: TRBV5-1
J: TRBJ2-7

CDR3: ASSLTGRPTGELF
V: TRBV7-3
J: TRBJ2-2

CDR3: ASTLGQDGTEAF
V: TRBV14
J: TRBJ1-1

CDR3: ASSPKGGDYGYT
V: TRBV5-1
J: TRBJ1-2

CDR3: ASNAASGANVLT
V: TRBV12-3/TRBV12-4
J: TRBJ2-6

CDR3: ASRNGQSFNEKLF
V: TRBV3-1
J: TRBJ1-4

CDR3: ASTSGGTSPGYEQF
V: TRBV5-1
J: TRBJ2-1

CDR3: SAIDLDNEQF
V: TRBV20-1
J: TRBJ2-1